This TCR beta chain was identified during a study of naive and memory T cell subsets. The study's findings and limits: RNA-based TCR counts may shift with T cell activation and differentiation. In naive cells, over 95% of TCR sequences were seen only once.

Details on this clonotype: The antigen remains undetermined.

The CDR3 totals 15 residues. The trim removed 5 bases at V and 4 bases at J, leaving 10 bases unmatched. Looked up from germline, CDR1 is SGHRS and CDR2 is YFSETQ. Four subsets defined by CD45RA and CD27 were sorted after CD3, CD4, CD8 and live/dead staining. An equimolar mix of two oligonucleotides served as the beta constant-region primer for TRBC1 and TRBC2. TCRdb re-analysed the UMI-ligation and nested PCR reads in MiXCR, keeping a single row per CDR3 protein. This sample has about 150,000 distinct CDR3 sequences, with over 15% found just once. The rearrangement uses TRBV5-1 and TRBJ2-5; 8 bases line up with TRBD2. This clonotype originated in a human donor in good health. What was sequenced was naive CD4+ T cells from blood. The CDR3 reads CASRPPGLVRETQYF. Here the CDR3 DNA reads TGCGCCAGCAGACCCCCGGGACTAGTCAGAGAGACCCAGTACTTC. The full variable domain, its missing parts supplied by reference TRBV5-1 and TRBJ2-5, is KAGVTQTPRYLIKTRGQQVTLSCSPISGHRSVSWYQQTPGQGLQFLFEYFSETQRNKGNFPGRFSGRQFSNSRSEMNVSTLELGDSALYLCASRPPGLVRETQYFGPGTRLLVL.